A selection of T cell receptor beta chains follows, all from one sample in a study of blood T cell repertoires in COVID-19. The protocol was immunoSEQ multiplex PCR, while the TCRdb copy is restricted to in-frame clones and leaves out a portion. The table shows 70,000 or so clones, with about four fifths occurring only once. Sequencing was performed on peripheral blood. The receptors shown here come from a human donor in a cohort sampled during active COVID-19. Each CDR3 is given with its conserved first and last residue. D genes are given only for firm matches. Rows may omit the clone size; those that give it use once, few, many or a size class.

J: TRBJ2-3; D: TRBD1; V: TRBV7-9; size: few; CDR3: CASSSGTGGDTQYF; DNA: TGTGCCAGCAGTTCCGGGACAGGGGGAGATACGCAGTATTTT
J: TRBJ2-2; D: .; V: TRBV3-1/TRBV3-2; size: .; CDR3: CASSQFGLITGELFF; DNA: TGTGCCAGCAGCCAATTCGGACTTATCACCGGGGAGCTGTTTTTT
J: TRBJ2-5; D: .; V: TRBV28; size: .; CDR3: CASSLGIRGETQYF; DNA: TGTGCCAGCAGTTTGGGGATAAGGGGGGAGACCCAGTACTTC
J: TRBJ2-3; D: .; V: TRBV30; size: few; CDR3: CAWTIGTWGDTQYF; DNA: TGTGCCTGGACCATAGGGACATGGGGAGATACGCAGTATTTT
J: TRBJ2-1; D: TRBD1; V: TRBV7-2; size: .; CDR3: CASSRTGYNEQFF; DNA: TGTGCCAGCAGCCGGACAGGATACAATGAGCAGTTCTTC
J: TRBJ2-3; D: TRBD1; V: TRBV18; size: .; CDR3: CASSSGTVRDTQYF; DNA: TGTGCCAGCTCCTCCGGGACAGTGCGCGATACGCAGTATTTT
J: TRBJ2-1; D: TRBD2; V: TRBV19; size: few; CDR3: CASSIGGTSGSLYNEQFF; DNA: TGTGCCAGTAGTATAGGGGGGACTAGCGGGTCTCTCTACAATGAGCAGTTCTTC
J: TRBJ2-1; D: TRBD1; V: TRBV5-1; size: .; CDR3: CASSNGQGLDEQFF; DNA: TGCGCCAGCAGCAACGGACAGGGTTTGGATGAGCAGTTCTTC
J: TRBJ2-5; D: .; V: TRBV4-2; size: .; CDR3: CASSTGGESETQYF; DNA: TGTGCCAGCAGTACAGGGGGGGAGTCAGAGACCCAGTACTTC
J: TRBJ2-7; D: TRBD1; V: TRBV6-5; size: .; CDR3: CASSFSTGTTYEQYF; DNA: TGTGCCAGCAGTTTCTCGACAGGGACAACCTACGAGCAGTACTTC
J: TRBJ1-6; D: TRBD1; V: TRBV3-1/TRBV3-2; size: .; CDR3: CASNPGGPGDSPLHF; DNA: TGTGCCAGCAACCCAGGGGGGCCAGGGGATTCACCCCTCCACTTT
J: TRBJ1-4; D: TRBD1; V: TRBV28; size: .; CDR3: CASSLTRLWDRDEKLFF; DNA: TGTGCCAGCAGTTTAACCCGACTTTGGGACAGGGATGAAAAACTGTTTTTT
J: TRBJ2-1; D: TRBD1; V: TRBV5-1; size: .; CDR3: CASSLDPDRGTSYNEQFF; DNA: TGCGCCAGCAGCTTGGACCCGGACAGGGGAACCTCCTACAATGAGCAGTTCTTC
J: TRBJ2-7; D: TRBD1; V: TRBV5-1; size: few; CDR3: CASSLGDRSSYEQYF; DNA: TGCGCCAGCAGCTTGGGGGACAGGTCTTCCTACGAGCAGTACTTC
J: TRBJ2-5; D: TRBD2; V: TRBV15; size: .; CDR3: CATSSPLGISGGPQETQYF; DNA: TGTGCCACCAGCAGTCCCCTGGGAATTAGCGGGGGCCCCCAAGAGACCCAGTACTTC
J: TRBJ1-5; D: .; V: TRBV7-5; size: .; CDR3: CARSPTRRGCGNQPQHF; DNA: TGTGCCAGAAGCCCGACGCGGAGGGGATGCGGCAATCAGCCCCAGCATTTT
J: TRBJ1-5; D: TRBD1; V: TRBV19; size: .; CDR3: CASSIRTPTGYNQPQHF; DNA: TGTGCCAGTAGTATACGAACCCCGACAGGGTACAATCAGCCCCAGCATTTT
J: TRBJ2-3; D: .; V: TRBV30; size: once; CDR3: CGGAGSTDTQYF; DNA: TGTGGCGGGGCGGGTAGCACAGATACGCAGTATTTT
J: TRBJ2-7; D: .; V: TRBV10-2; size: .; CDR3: CASTPAEGGHYEQYF; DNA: TGCGCCAGCACCCCCGCGGAGGGGGGGCATTACGAGCAGTACTTC
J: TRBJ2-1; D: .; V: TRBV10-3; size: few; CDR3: CAISAKRLAYNEQFF; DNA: TGTGCCATCAGTGCGAAGCGGTTAGCCTACAATGAGCAGTTCTTC
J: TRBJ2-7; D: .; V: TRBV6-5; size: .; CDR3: CASSSNLGLVYEQYF; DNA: TGTGCCAGCAGTTCGAACCTAGGCCTAGTCTACGAGCAGTACTTC
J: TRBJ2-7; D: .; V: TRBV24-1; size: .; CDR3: CATSDYDSYEQYF; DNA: TGTGCCACCAGTGACTACGATTCCTACGAGCAGTACTTC
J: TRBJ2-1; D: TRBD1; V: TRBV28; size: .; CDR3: CASSRTGYDNEQFF; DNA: TGTGCCAGCAGTAGGACAGGGTATGACAATGAGCAGTTCTTC
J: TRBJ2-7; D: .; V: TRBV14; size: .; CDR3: CASSRETHYEQYF; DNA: TGTGCCAGCAGCCGCGAGACACACTACGAGCAGTACTTC
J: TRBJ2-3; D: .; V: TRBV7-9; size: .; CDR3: CASSLEVGGWGTDTQYF; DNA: TGTGCCAGCAGCTTAGAGGTGGGAGGATGGGGCACAGATACGCAGTATTTT
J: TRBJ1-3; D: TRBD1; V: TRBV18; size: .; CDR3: CASSPGWGQRSGNTIYF; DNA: TGTGCCAGCTCACCGGGATGGGGACAGCGCTCTGGAAACACCATATATTTT
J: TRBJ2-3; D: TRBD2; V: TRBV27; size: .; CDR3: CASSYLLAGGPYTDTQYF; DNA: TGTGCCAGCAGCTACCTACTAGCGGGGGGCCCTTACACAGATACGCAGTATTTT
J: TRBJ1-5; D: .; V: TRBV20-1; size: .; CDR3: CSASPTTPGTQHF; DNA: TGCAGTGCTAGTCCCACGACACCCGGGACCCAGCATTTT
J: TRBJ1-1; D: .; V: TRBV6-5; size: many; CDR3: CASSLPGQTTEAFF; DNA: TGTGCCAGCAGCCTACCAGGCCAAACAACTGAAGCTTTCTTT
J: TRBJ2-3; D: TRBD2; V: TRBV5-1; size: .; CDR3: CASSLELAGGTDTQYF; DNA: TGCGCCAGCAGCTTGGAACTAGCGGGAGGCACAGATACGCAGTATTTT
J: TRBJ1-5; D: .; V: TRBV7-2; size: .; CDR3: CASSFWGVSNQPQHF; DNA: TGTGCCAGCAGCTTCTGGGGGGTGAGCAATCAGCCCCAGCATTTT
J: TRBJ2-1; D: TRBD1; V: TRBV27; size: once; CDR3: CAVQGAGDEQFF; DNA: TGTGCCGTCCAGGGGGCTGGGGATGAGCAGTTCTTC
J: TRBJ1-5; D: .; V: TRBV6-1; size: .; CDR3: CASSERGSVNQPQHF; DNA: TGTGCCAGCAGTGAAAGGGGCTCTGTAAATCAGCCCCAGCATTTT
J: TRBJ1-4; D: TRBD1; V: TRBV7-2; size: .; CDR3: CASSLGQGGEKLFF; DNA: TGTGCCAGCAGCTTGGGACAGGGAGGAGAAAAACTGTTTTTT
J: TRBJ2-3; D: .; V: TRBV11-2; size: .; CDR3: CASSLDSGETDTQYF; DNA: TGTGCCAGCAGCTTAGACTCGGGAGAAACGGATACGCAGTATTTT
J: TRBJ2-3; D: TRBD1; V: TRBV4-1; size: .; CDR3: CASSPAGTGGTDTQYF; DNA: TGCGCCAGCAGCCCAGCAGGGACAGGGGGTACAGATACGCAGTATTTT
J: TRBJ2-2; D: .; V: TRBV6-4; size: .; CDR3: CASSDSSSTGELFF; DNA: TGTGCCAGCAGTGACTCAAGTAGCACCGGGGAGCTGTTTTTT
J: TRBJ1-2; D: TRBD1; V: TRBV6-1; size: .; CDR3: CASSDRKNRGHRNYGYTF; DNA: TGTGCCAGCAGTGACCGGAAAAACAGGGGCCATCGGAACTATGGCTACACCTTC
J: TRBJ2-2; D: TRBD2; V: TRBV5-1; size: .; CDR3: CASSLTSGSTGELFF; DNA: TGCGCCAGCAGTCTGACTAGCGGAAGCACCGGGGAGCTGTTTTTT
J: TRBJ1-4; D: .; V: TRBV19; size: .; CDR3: CASSTTGTLINEKLFF; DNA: TGTGCCAGTAGTACGACCGGGACACTTATTAATGAAAAACTGTTTTTT
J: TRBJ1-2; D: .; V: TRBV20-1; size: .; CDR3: CSCGDGWGYTF; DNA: TGCAGTTGCGGGGACGGATGGGGCTACACCTTC
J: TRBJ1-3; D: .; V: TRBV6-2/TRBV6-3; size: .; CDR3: CASSNPLKGFSGNTIYF; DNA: TGTGCCAGCAGTAACCCTTTGAAGGGGTTCTCTGGAAACACCATATATTTT
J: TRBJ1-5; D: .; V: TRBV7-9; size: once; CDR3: CASSLAVNQPQHF; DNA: TGTGCCAGCAGCTTAGCCGTCAATCAGCCCCAGCATTTT
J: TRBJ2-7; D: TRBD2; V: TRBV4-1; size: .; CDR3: CASSQGSGRTSYEQYF; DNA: TGCGCCAGCAGCCAAGGTAGCGGGAGGACCTCCTACGAGCAGTACTTC
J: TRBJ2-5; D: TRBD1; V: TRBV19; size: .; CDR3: CASSRDRETQYF; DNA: TGTGCCAGTAGTAGGGACAGGGAGACCCAGTACTTC
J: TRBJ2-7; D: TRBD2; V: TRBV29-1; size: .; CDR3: CSVGGTTGSEQYF; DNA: TGCAGCGTTGGGGGGACTACCGGAAGCGAGCAGTACTTC
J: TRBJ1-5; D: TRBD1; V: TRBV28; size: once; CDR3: CASRTGGAGNQPQHF; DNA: TGTGCCAGCAGAACAGGGGGCGCGGGCAATCAGCCCCAGCATTTT
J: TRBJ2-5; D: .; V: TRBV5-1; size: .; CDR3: CASSLRQGQRETQYF; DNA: TGCGCCAGCAGCTTGAGGCAGGGGCAGCGAGAGACCCAGTACTTC
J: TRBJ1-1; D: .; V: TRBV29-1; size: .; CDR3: CSVRVNTEAFF; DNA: TGCAGCGTTCGAGTGAACACTGAAGCTTTCTTT
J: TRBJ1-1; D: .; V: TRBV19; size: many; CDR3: CASSTRGGTEAFF; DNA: TGTGCCAGTAGTACTCGCGGGGGCACTGAAGCTTTCTTT
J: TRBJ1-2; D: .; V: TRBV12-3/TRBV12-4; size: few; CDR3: CASSHRRLGGYTF; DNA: TGTGCCAGCAGTCACAGGCGTCTTGGGGGCTACACCTTC
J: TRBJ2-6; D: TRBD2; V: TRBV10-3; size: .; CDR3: CAISALGRDGANVLTF; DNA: TGTGCCATCAGCGCCCTAGGGAGGGATGGGGCCAACGTCCTGACTTTC
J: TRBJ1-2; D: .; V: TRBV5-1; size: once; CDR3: CASSLDTGSSGYTF; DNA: TGCGCCAGCAGCTTGGACACAGGGTCGTCTGGCTACACCTTC
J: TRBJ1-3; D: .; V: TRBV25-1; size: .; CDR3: CASSELGLISGNTIYF; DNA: TGTGCCAGCAGTGAATTGGGACTGATCTCTGGAAACACCATATATTTT
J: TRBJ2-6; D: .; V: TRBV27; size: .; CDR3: CASRGGGANVLTF; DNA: TGTGCCAGCAGGGGAGGTGGGGCCAACGTCCTGACTTTC